These 27 T cell receptor beta chains share one sample of origin, sequenced in a study of blood T cell repertoires in COVID-19 (TCRdb year 2020). Libraries were prepared through the immunoSEQ multiplex PCR assay. In its TCRdb copy, this immuneACCESS table keeps in-frame sequences only and misses some clones. Where compared with another copy, unresolved V genes explain less than half of these, and the others have no known cause. The sample records some 76,000 clones, approximately 89% of which are singletons. Of the sample, under 6.5% is held by the ten largest clones. The sequenced sample was peripheral blood. Receptor source: a human donor in a cohort sampled during active COVID-19.

The chain is built from TRBV7-2 and TRBJ2-7; weak D call: TRBD1 (6 bases). The CDR3 spans 13 residues. The germline CDR1 and CDR2 sequences are SGHTA and FQGNSA. V lost 6 bases and J lost 5, with 14 bases in between. The DNA for the CDR3 is TGTGCCAGCAGATTCCAGGGGAGCGACGAGCAGTACTTC. It is translated as CASRFQGSDEQYF.

The J gene is TRBJ2-5, the V gene TRBV10-3, with 9 bases that match TRBD1. V trimming: 6 bases; J trimming: 4 bases; junction bases outside the gene matches: 3. The CDR3 contains 13 residues. Germline V CDR1 and CDR2: ENHRY, SYGVKD. In DNA form, the CDR3 reads TGTGCCATCAGACAGGGGGCGGGAGAGACCCAGTACTTC. It codes for CAIRQGAGETQYF.

J is TRBJ1-3 and V is TRBV19, with D hard to call. CDR1 and CDR2 from the germline V gene are LNHDA and SQIVND (reference sequence). The CDR3 length is 14 residues. V was shortened by 7 bases and J by 2 bases, with 12 bases between the two germline ends. CDR3 nucleotide sequence: TGTGCCAGTACCCCCGGGAGGGCTGGAAACACCATATATTTT. Translated, it gives CASTPGRAGNTIYF. Supplemented by reference TRBV19 and TRBJ1-3, the full variable domain reads DGGITQSPKYLFRKEGQNVTLSCEQNLNHDAMYWYRQDPGQGLRLIYYSQIVNDFQKGDIAEGYSVSREKKESFPLTVTSAQKNPTAFYLCASTPGRAGNTIYFGEGSWLTVV.

This clone has only one observation. The genes are TRBV6-6 and TRBJ1-2; 7 nucleotides agree with TRBD1. The ends lost 8 bases at V and 5 bases at J; junction bases unmatched: 14. The CDR3 has 15 amino acids. Germline lookup yields CDR1 MNHNY and CDR2 SVGAGI (reference sequence). CDR3 DNA: TGTGCCAGCGTAGACAGGGAAGTGATTATGTATGGCTACACCTTC. This encodes CASVDREVIMYGYTF.

This clone was seen a single time. V and J are TRBV4-2 and TRBJ2-2; D uncertain. Germline V CDR1 and CDR2: LGHNA, YNFKEQ. The CDR3 contains 15 residues. Trimming left V 3 bases short and J 5 bases short, with 13 bases between. The CDR3 sequence: CASSQSAAPTGELFF. Written as DNA, the CDR3 is TGTGCCAGCAGCCAGTCCGCCGCGCCAACCGGGGAGCTGTTTTTT.

This sequence joins TRBV7-3 and TRBJ1-1, with TRBD1 matching over 7 bases. Per germline, CDR1 SGHTA and CDR2 FQGTGA. After removal of 2 bases from V and 4 bases from J, the junction contained 4 bases not matched to a gene. The CDR3 consists of 14 residues. Here the CDR3 reads CASSLSWDSTEAFF. CDR3 nucleotide sequence: TGTGCCAGCAGCTTATCGTGGGACAGCACTGAAGCTTTCTTT.

The chain has TRBV5-6 and TRBJ1-5, with a tentative D call TRBD1 (6 bases). V lost 1 base and J lost 0, with 11 bases in between. The germline gives CDR1 SGHDT, CDR2 YYEEEE. The CDR3 loop spans 16 amino acids. The CDR3 bases are TGTGCCAGCAGCTTGTGGGGGGGCACTAGCAATCAGCCCCAGCATTTT. Amino acids: CASSLWGGTSNQPQHF.

The rearrangement links TRBV7-2 to TRBJ2-5; 9 nucleotides align to TRBD2. V trimming: 7 bases; J trimming: 5 bases; junction bases outside the gene matches: 8. Germline V gene data show CDR1 as SGHTA and CDR2 as FQGNSA. This CDR3 is built from 14 residues. For the CDR3, the DNA is TGTGCCAGCACCGGCAGAGGACTAGCGGAGACCCAGTACTTC. This gives the protein CASTGRGLAETQYF.

This sequence joins TRBV5-1 and TRBJ1-1, with TRBD1 matching 8 bases. From germline, CDR1 is SGHRS and CDR2 YFSETQ. CDR3 length: 14 amino acids. With 4 bases clipped from V and 4 bases from J, the junction kept 6 bases outside the gene matches. CDR3: CASSPQGAGTEAFF. DNA of the CDR3: TGCGCCAGCAGCCCGCAGGGGGCAGGCACTGAAGCTTTCTTT.

The rearrangement joins TRBV14 to TRBJ1-5; maybe TRBD1 (5 bases). The germline gives CDR1 SGHDN, CDR2 FVKESK. The CDR3 consists of 14 residues. V shed 1 base and J shed 2 bases, with 6 bases lying between them. CDR3 sequence: CASSQGGGNQPQHF. The CDR3 DNA reads as TGTGCCAGCAGCCAAGGGGGGGGCAATCAGCCCCAGCATTTT.

The rearrangement uses TRBV7-9 and TRBJ2-3, with a possible D match to TRBD1 (6 bases). The CDR3 consists of 15 residues. Trimming cost V 5 bases and J 6 bases, with 18 bases left between them. CDR1 SEHNR and CDR2 FQNEAQ come from the germline V gene (reference sequence). The CDR3 region is CASSKQGPRGDTQYF. As DNA, the CDR3 is TGTGCCAGCAGCAAACAGGGACCCCGGGGTGATACGCAGTATTTT.

This chain joins TRBV7-2 and TRBJ1-4, with a weak D call TRBD1 (6 bases). This CDR3 is built from 14 residues. V lost 5 bases to trimming and J lost 0 bases, with 7 bases between them. Per the germline V gene, CDR1 is SGHTA and CDR2 is FQGNSA. The CDR3 sequence is CASSRTATNEKLFF. CDR3 nucleotide sequence: TGTGCCAGCAGCAGGACAGCAACTAATGAAAAACTGTTTTTT.

The CDR3, as DNA: TGTGCCTTGCTACAGGGCCTGAACACCGGGGAGCTGTTTTTT. This encodes CALLQGLNTGELFF. V usage is TRBV30 and J usage is TRBJ2-2; a weak D match, TRBD1 (6 bases). Germline V gene lookup returns CDR1 GTSNPN and CDR2 SVGIG (reference sequence). The V and J ends lost 7 bases and 1 base respectively, with 13 bases between them. This CDR3 is built from 14 residues.

The chain combines TRBV24-1 with TRBJ2-1; tentative D call: TRBD1 (5 bases). Germline V CDR1 and CDR2: KGHDR, SFDVKD. Trimming took 0 bases from V and 15 from J, leaving 14 bases between them. The CDR3 contains 13 residues. The CDR3 reads CATSDLQARVLFF. For the CDR3, the DNA is TGTGCCACCAGTGATTTGCAGGCCAGGGTTCTGTTCTTC.

The V gene is TRBV7-9, the J gene TRBJ1-2; 7 positions match TRBD1. CDR1 is SEHNR and CDR2 is FQNEAQ in the germline V gene (reference sequence). The CDR3 sequence is 15 residues long. The junction had 14 bases not matched to a gene; V was cut back by 5 bases and J by 8 bases. CDR3 region: CASSPAEKGARGYTF. The CDR3 nucleotides are TGTGCCAGCAGCCCAGCGGAGAAGGGGGCTAGGGGCTACACCTTC.

The chain carries TRBV30 and TRBJ2-7; D is perhaps TRBD1 (6 bases). V was shortened by 1 base and J by 6 bases, with 10 bases between the two germline ends. CDR1 is GTSNPN, CDR2 SVGIG, per germline (reference sequence). CDR3 length: 12 residues. This chain's CDR3 is CAWSGGTSEQYF. DNA for the CDR3: TGTGCCTGGAGTGGAGGGACATCCGAGCAGTACTTC.

This chain joins TRBV18 and TRBJ2-2, with D possibly being TRBD2 (5 bases). CDR3 length: 15 residues. Trimming took 6 bases from V and 3 from J, leaving 14 bases between them. The germline gives CDR1 KGHSH, CDR2 LQKENI. Written as DNA, the CDR3 is TGTGCCAGCTCCCGGGGTATCGGGGACACCGGGGAGCTGTTTTTT. Its translation is CASSRGIGDTGELFF. The full variable domain, completed using reference TRBV18 and TRBJ2-2, is NAGVMQNPRHLVRRRGQEARLRCSPMKGHSHVYWYRQLPEEGLKFMVYLQKENIIDESGMPKERFSAEFPKEGPSILRIQQVVRGDSAAYFCASSRGIGDTGELFFGEGSRLTVL.

The rearrangement uses TRBV18 and TRBJ1-3; possible D gene TRBD1, 5 bases. V lost 3 bases and J 0 bases, leaving 12 bases between the germline ends. The CDR3 totals 16 residues. CDR1 and CDR2 from the germline V gene are KGHSH and LQKENI. The CDR3 DNA follows: TGTGCCAGCTCACCCACAGGAGGGAGCTCTGGAAACACCATATATTTT. Translation: CASSPTGGSSGNTIYF.

A remark on this clone: A read error may account for a junction end that differs from germline. The chain joins TRBV6-2 or TRBV6-3 to TRBJ2-5, with a possible D match to TRBD2 (6 bases). Germline V lookup: CDR1 MNHEY, CDR2 SVGEGT. The CDR3 covers 12 residues. The CDR3 DNA reads TGTGCCAGCAGTTACCCCGGCCTAGCGAAAGACTTC. Translating it yields CASSYPGLAKDF.

This chain uses TRBV19 with TRBJ1-3; D possibly corresponds to TRBD1 (6 bases). V was pared by 4 bases and J by 2 bases, with 9 bases between. The CDR3 is 14 amino acids. Germline assignment: CDR1 LNHDA and CDR2 SQIVND (reference sequence). The CDR3 is CASSTQGTGNTIYF. The CDR3 DNA reads as TGTGCCAGTAGTACACAGGGAACTGGAAACACCATATATTTT.

The genes are TRBV6-5 and TRBJ1-6; D gene ambiguous. Germline V gene data show CDR1 as MNHEY and CDR2 as SVGAGI. V was shortened by 6 bases and J by 10 bases, with 10 bases between the two germline ends. CDR3 length: 12 amino acids. CDR3 nucleotides: TGTGCCAGCAGCCAAATGGAGTCACCCCTCCACTTT. It specifies CASSQMESPLHF.

The chain is built from TRBV3-1 (or the pseudogene TRBV3-2) and TRBJ1-3, with D possibly TRBD1 on 6 matching bases. Trimming cost V 0 bases and J 3 bases, with 9 bases left between them. This CDR3 contains 15 residues. Germline-derived CDR1 and CDR2 are LGHDT and YNNKEL (reference sequence). Written as DNA, the CDR3 is TGTGCCAGCAGCCAAGATCCAGGGGTTGGAAACACCATATATTTT. Protein product: CASSQDPGVGNTIYF.

The rearrangement uses TRBV7-2 and TRBJ1-2; TRBD1 agrees at 7 bases. This CDR3 comprises 13 residues. Germline V CDR1 and CDR2: SGHTA, FQGNSA. After removal of 1 base from V and 8 bases from J, the junction contained 4 bases not matched to a gene. The chain's CDR3 is CASSLEGARGYTF. DNA for the CDR3: TGTGCCAGCAGCTTAGAGGGGGCTAGAGGCTACACCTTC.

Only a few counts were recorded for this clone. The chain uses TRBV30 and TRBJ1-5; 7 bases are shared with TRBD1. Germline values: CDR1 GTSNPN, CDR2 SVGIG (reference sequence). There are 12 residues in the CDR3. V dropped 7 bases and J dropped 2; count of bases not matched to a gene: 2. The DNA for the CDR3 is TGTGCCTTCGGACAGGGCAATCAGCCCCAGCATTTT. It is translated as CAFGQGNQPQHF.

The rearrangement joins TRBV21-1 to TRBJ2-2; the tabulated D call, TRBD1, remains unverified against the DNA. TRBV21-1 represents a pseudogene. The CDR3 consists of 15 residues. CDR3 sequence (DNA): TGTGCCAGCATCCAAAACAGGGAGTCAACCGGGGAGCTGTTTTTT. Its protein product is CASIQNRESTGELFF.

The chain recombines TRBV5-1 with TRBJ2-7; TRBD1 matches 9 bases. The germline gives CDR1 SGHRS, CDR2 YFSETQ. J gave up 5 bases and V 5 bases, and 8 bases lay outside the gene matches. The CDR3 extends over 14 amino acids. DNA for the CDR3: TGCGCCAGCAGAAAACAGGGGGCCGTCAACGAGCAGTACTTC. As protein: CASRKQGAVNEQYF.

The chain carries TRBV23-1 and TRBJ2-1; D remains unclear. TRBV23-1 is sorted into the ORF group, with uncertain function. Trimming removed 2 bases at V and 2 bases at J, with 16 bases between. The CDR3 has 17 amino acids. In DNA form, the CDR3 reads TGCGCCAGCAGTCAAATGCCTTTGGCGGTAACCTACAATGAGCAGTTCTTC. Translation: CASSQMPLAVTYNEQFF.